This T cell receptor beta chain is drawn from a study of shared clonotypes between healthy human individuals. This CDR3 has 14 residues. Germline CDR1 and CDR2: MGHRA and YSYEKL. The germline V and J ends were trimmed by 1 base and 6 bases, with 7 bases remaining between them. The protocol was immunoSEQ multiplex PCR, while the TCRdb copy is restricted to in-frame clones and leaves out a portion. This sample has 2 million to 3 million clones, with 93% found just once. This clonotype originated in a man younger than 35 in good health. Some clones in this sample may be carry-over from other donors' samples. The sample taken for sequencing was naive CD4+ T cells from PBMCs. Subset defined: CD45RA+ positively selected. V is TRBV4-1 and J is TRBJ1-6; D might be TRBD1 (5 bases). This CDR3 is CASSQATANSPLHF. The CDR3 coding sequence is TGCGCCAGCAGCCAAGCGACAGCTAATTCACCCCTCCACTTT.